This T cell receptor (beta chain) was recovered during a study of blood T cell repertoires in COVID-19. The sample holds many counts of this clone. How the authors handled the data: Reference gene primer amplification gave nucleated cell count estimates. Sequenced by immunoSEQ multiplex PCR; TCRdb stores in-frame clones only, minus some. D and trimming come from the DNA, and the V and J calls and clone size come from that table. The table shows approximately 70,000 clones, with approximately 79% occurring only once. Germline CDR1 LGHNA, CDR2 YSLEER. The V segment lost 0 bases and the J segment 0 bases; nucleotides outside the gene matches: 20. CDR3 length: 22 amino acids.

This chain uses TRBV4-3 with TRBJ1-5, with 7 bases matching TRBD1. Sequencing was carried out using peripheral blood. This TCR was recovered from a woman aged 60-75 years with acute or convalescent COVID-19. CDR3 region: CASSQDRQGEEKRLYSNQPQHF. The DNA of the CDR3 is TGCGCCAGCAGCCAAGATCGACAGGGTGAAGAAAAAAGGTTGTATAGCAATCAGCCCCAGCATTTT.